Below are 15 T cell receptor beta chains sequenced from a single sample in a study of vaccination and CD4 T cells after COVID-19. Sequencing of DNA taken from cultured CD4+ T cells relied on the Oncomine TCR Beta short-read assay. In TCRdb, the PCR reads were re-called with MiXCR into one record per CDR3 protein. This table holds more than 15,000 distinct CDR3 sequences, about 46% found once. These receptors have no known antigen. Treatment denoted: approximately 9-day PBMC culture with coronavirus spike peptide pools or control peptides (ViraFEST assay). Sequenced material: CD4+ T cells from blood, cultured in vitro, taken before SARS-CoV-2 vaccination. The receptors originated from a human donor who had recovered from COVID-19.

The chain links TRBV20-1 to TRBJ1-2; D unclear. Germline-derived CDR1 and CDR2 are DFQATT and SNEGSKA (reference sequence). The CDR3 length is 13 residues. V gave up 6 bases and J gave up 4 bases, with 15 bases separating them. CDR3 DNA: TGCAGTGCCTCCGACGTTGGCGCCTATGGCTACACCTTC. Translation: CSASDVGAYGYTF.

The genes are TRBV19 and TRBJ1-6; D is undetermined. Between the trimmed V and J ends, which lost 4 bases and 10 bases, there was a span of 11 bases. From germline, CDR1 is LNHDA and CDR2 SQIVND (reference sequence). The CDR3 is 13 amino acids. The CDR3 DNA is TGTGCCAGTAGTAACACCGGACTCTCACCCCTCCACTTT. Translation gives CASSNTGLSPLHF.

This clonotype was detected only a few times. The chain's CDR3 is CASRSGKNTEAFF. CDR3 sequence (DNA): TGTGCCAGCAGATCAGGGAAGAACACTGAAGCTTTCTTT. This chain uses TRBV27 with TRBJ1-1; D is perhaps TRBD1 (5 bases). The CDR3 contains 13 residues. Germline CDR1 MNHEY, CDR2 SMNVEV (reference sequence). V shed 6 bases and J shed 1 base, with 9 bases lying between them.

The rearrangement joins TRBV11-3 to TRBJ1-2; no clear D gene. The V gene's germline CDR1 is SGHNT and CDR2 YENEEA. The V gene lost 0 bases and the J gene lost 1 base, with 21 bases spanning the gap. This CDR3 spans 19 amino acids. For the CDR3, the DNA is TGTGCCAGCAGCTTAGATCTCCCCACGGCAGCCCCTCTTAACTATGGCTACACCTTC. This sequence encodes CASSLDLPTAAPLNYGYTF.

The chain uses TRBV5-1 and TRBJ2-1, with 9 bases aligning to TRBD2. This CDR3 has 15 residues. The V and J ends lost 0 bases and 10 bases, in that order; junction bases with no gene match: 8. Germline V gives CDR1 SGHRS, CDR2 YFSETQ. For the CDR3, the DNA is TGCGCCAGCAGCTTGGTAGGGCGGGAGGGCCACGAGCAGTTCTTC. Residues: CASSLVGREGHEQFF.

The rearrangement uses TRBV7-9 and TRBJ1-1; TRBD1 is a possible D gene (6 bases). V was shortened by 4 bases and J by 3 bases, with 18 bases between the two germline ends. Germline V gene sequence: CDR1 SEHNR, CDR2 FQNEAQ (reference sequence). This CDR3 comprises 16 residues. The CDR3 loop reads CASSSYKTGRDTEAFF. CDR3 bases: TGTGCCAGCAGCTCGTACAAGACAGGAAGGGACACTGAAGCTTTCTTT.

V usage is TRBV7-2 and J usage is TRBJ2-3; no definite D call. Trimming shortened V by 0 bases and J by 0 bases, and 4 bases separated the two germline ends. There are 14 residues in the CDR3. Germline V lookup: CDR1 SGHTA, CDR2 FQGNSA. CDR3 sequence (DNA): TGTGCCAGCAGCTTAGCGATTAGCACAGATACGCAGTATTTT. It codes for CASSLAISTDTQYF.

The J gene is TRBJ1-1, the V gene TRBV5-8; 10 bases are shared with TRBD1. Trimming at V came to 8 bases and at J to 5 bases, leaving 12 bases not matched to a gene. CDR3 length: 15 amino acids. Looked up from germline, CDR1 is SGHTS and CDR2 is YDEGEE. Written as DNA, the CDR3 is TGTGCCAGTCATCCGGGGGACAGGGGATGGACTGAAGCTTTCTTT. Translation: CASHPGDRGWTEAFF.

The V call is TRBV19, the J call TRBJ2-7, with 8 bases fitting TRBD1. J was trimmed by 2 bases and V by 1 base; bases with no gene match: 4. The CDR3 has 15 residues. Germline assignment: CDR1 LNHDA and CDR2 SQIVND (reference sequence). CDR3 in DNA: TGTGCCAGTAGTATAGGAGGACAGGGTCCCTACGAGCAGTACTTC. Its translation: CASSIGGQGPYEQYF.

In this sample, this clonotype turned up a few times. The chain carries TRBV6-5 and TRBJ1-5; TRBD1 is a possible D gene (5 bases). The V end lost 2 bases, the J end lost 0 bases, and 8 bases lay between the germline ends. Looked up from germline, CDR1 is MNHEY and CDR2 is SVGAGI. The CDR3 consists of 15 residues. Here the CDR3 DNA reads TGTGCCAGCAGTTACGGGGCCTATAGCAATCAGCCCCAGCATTTT. Translation: CASSYGAYSNQPQHF.

The chain links TRBV20-1 to TRBJ2-7, with 9 bases that match TRBD2. This CDR3 comprises 14 residues. The V and J ends lost 5 bases and 4 bases, in that order; junction bases with no gene match: 9. Germline CDR1 DFQATT, CDR2 SNEGSKA (reference sequence). The CDR3 reads CSAYSGRDPYEQYF. The CDR3 DNA reads as TGCAGTGCTTATAGCGGGAGAGACCCATACGAGCAGTACTTC.

The chain couples TRBV15 to TRBJ2-7; 7 positions agree with TRBD1. CDR1 and CDR2 from the germline V gene are LNHNV and YYDKDF (reference sequence). This CDR3 comprises 14 residues. Trimming cost V 3 bases and J 1 base; bases outside gene matches: 3. In DNA form, the CDR3 reads TGTGCCACCAGCAGGAACAGGGGATCCTACGAGCAGTACTTC. The encoded protein is CATSRNRGSYEQYF.

The rearrangement joins TRBV28 to TRBJ1-4; possibly TRBD1 for D (5 bases). The germline CDR1 and CDR2 sequences are MDHEN and SYDVKM. This CDR3 has 14 amino acids. Between the trimmed V and J ends, which lost 5 bases and 8 bases, there was a span of 15 bases. The chain's CDR3 is CASSGGVYREKLFF. In DNA form, the CDR3 reads TGTGCCAGCAGTGGAGGGGTTTATCGGGAAAAACTGTTTTTT.

The V call is TRBV7-9, the J call TRBJ2-6; tentatively, D is TRBD1 (6 bases). The CDR3 length is 17 residues. V lost 7 bases, J lost 0 bases, and 16 bases lay in between. Germline assignment: CDR1 SEHNR and CDR2 FQNEAQ (reference sequence). CDR3 loop: CASIQGRLPSGANVLTF. CDR3 sequence (DNA): TGTGCCAGCATCCAGGGGAGACTCCCCTCTGGGGCCAACGTCCTGACTTTC.

In its sample, this clonotype was seen a few times. V is TRBV19 and J is TRBJ1-1, with D perhaps matching TRBD1 (5 bases). Germline assignment: CDR1 LNHDA and CDR2 SQIVND (reference sequence). V was cut by 6 bases and J by 5 bases, with 16 bases left in between. This CDR3 is 14 amino acids long. CDR3 amino acids: CASSSQGFVTEAFF. The CDR3 DNA follows: TGTGCCAGTAGCAGCCAGGGTTTTGTGACTGAAGCTTTCTTT.